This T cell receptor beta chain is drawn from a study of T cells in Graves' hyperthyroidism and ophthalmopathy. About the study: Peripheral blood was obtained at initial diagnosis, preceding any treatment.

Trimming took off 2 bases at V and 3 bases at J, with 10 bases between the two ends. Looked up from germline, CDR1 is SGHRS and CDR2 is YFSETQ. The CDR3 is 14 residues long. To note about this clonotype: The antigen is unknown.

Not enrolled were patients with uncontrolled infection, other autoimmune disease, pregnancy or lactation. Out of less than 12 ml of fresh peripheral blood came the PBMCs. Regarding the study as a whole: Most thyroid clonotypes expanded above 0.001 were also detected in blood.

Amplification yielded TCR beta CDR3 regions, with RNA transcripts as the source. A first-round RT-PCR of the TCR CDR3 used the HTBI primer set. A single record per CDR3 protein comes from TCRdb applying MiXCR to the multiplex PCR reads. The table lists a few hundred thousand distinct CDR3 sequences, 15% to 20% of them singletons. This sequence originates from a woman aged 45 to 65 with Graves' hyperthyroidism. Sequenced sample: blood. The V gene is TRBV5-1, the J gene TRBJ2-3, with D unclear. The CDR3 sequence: CASSLKGRTDTQYF. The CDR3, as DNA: TGCGCCAGCAGCTTAAAGGGAAGAACAGATACGCAGTATTTT. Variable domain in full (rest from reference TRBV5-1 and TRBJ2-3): KAGVTQTPRYLIKTRGQQVTLSCSPISGHRSVSWYQQTPGQGLQFLFEYFSETQRNKGNFPGRFSGRQFSNSRSEMNVSTLELGDSALYLCASSLKGRTDTQYFGPGTRLTVL.